The next 7 T cell receptor beta chains were all read from a single sample in a study of shared clonotypes between healthy human individuals (TCRdb year 2020). The library relied on the immunoSEQ multiplex PCR assay. Imported from immuneACCESS, the table was reduced by TCRdb to in-frame sequences with V and J called. These copies leave out some clones; in studies compared against another copy, an unresolved V gene accounts for under half, and the cause of the remainder is not known. The sample includes about 2.3 million clones, with just under 95% observed a single time. The ten largest make up 0.3% to 0.4% of the sample. The sequenced sample was naive CD4+ T cells from PBMCs. According to the study, the label for this sample's cell subset or site signals: CD45RA+ positively selected. The receptors derive from a man aged 18 to 29 in good health. Some clones in this sample may be carry-over from other donors' samples.

The chain links TRBV6-5 to TRBJ2-1, with 11 bases lining up with TRBD2. Losses at the gene ends were 3 bases for V and 13 bases for J; bases not matched to a gene: 8. This CDR3 is built from 14 residues. Germline CDR1 reads MNHEY; CDR2 reads SVGAGI. The CDR3 DNA sequence: TGTGCCAGCAGTTATAGCGGGGGGGATGGCGGTCAGTTCTTC. Its translation is CASSYSGGDGGQFF.

The chain couples TRBV5-1 to TRBJ2-5; TRBD2 agrees at 9 bases. Unmatched junction bases numbered 7, after V lost 4 bases and J lost 9 bases. The CDR3 contains 13 residues. Germline lookup yields CDR1 SGHRS and CDR2 YFSETQ. The DNA of the CDR3 is TGCGCCAGCAGCACGCGGGAGGGTCTCGCCCAGTACTTC. This gives the protein CASSTREGLAQYF.

This sequence joins TRBV28 and TRBJ1-5, with D uncertain. Per germline, CDR1 MDHEN and CDR2 SYDVKM. This CDR3 has 13 residues. Deletions cut 4 bases from V and 1 base from J, with 5 bases between. CDR3 residues: CASSWASNQPQHF. The CDR3 DNA follows: TGTGCCAGCAGTTGGGCGAGCAATCAGCCCCAGCATTTT. The full variable domain, with the rest looked up from reference TRBV28 and TRBJ1-5, is DVKVTQSSRYLVKRTGEKVFLECVQDMDHENMFWYRQDPGLGLRLIYFSYDVKMKEKGDIPEGYSVSREKKERFSLILESASTNQTSMYLCASSWASNQPQHFGDGTRLSIL.

The chain joins TRBV7-2 to TRBJ1-2, with D possibly TRBD1 on 6 matching bases. V lost 2 bases and J lost 8, with 24 bases in between. The germline CDR1 and CDR2 sequences are SGHTA and FQGNSA. This CDR3 region has 17 residues. This CDR3 is CASSLFSSSGHSGGYTF. The CDR3 bases are TGTGCCAGCAGCTTATTTTCCTCCTCGGGACACTCGGGCGGCTACACCTTC.

This clone appeared a few times. The identical CDR3 is also encoded by other nucleotide sequences in the sample. The chain links TRBV11-2 to TRBJ2-7, with D unresolved. Trimming removed 1 base at V and 3 bases at J, with 4 bases between. This CDR3 is 12 amino acids long. CDR1 and CDR2 (germline): SGHAT, FQNNGV. The DNA for the CDR3 is TGTGCCAGCAGCTTAGTCGGCTACGAGCAGTACTTC. It is translated as CASSLVGYEQYF.

This clone has only one observation. The chain employs TRBV5-1 and TRBJ2-1; no clear D. CDR3 length: 15 amino acids. Germline CDR1 SGHRS, CDR2 YFSETQ. The V gene lost 2 bases and the J gene lost 9 bases, with 18 bases spanning the gap. Here the CDR3 reads CASSFDATLGGEQFF. The CDR3 bases are TGCGCCAGCAGCTTCGACGCCACCTTGGGTGGTGAGCAGTTCTTC.

The V call is TRBV6-5, the J call TRBJ1-1; unclear D gene. The germline V and J ends were trimmed by 4 bases and 7 bases, with 10 bases remaining between them. Germline CDR1 and CDR2: MNHEY and SVGAGI. CDR3 size: 12 residues. CDR3 in DNA: TGTGCCAGCAGTTCAGGTGTTGGTGAAGCTTTCTTT. Protein sequence: CASSSGVGEAFF.